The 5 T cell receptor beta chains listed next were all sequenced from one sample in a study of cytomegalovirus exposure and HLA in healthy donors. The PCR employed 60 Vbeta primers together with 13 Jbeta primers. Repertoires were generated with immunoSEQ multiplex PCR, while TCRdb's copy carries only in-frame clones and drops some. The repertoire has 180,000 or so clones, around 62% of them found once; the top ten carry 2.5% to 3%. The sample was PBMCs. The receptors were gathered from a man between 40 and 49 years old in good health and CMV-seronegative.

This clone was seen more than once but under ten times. The CDR3 sequence is CASSPDFQPQHF. The CDR3 bases are TGTGCCAGCAGCCCAGACTTTCAGCCCCAGCATTTT. The chain carries TRBV6-1 and TRBJ1-5; no reliable D call. V was pared by 6 bases and J by 6 bases, with 9 bases between. Germline CDR1 reads MNHNS; CDR2 reads SASEGT. This CDR3 has 12 residues.

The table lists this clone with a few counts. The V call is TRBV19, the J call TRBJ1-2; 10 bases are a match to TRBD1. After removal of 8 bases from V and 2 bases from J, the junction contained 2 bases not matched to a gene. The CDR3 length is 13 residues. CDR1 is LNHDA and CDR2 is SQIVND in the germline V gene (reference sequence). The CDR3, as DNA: TGTGCCAGTTGGGACAGGGGCAACTATGGCTACACCTTC. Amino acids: CASWDRGNYGYTF.

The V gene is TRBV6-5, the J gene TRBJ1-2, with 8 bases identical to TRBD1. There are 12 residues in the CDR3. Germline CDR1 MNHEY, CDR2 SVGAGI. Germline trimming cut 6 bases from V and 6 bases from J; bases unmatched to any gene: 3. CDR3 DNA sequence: TGTGCCAGCAGCGACAGGGGTCATGGCTACACCTTC. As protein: CASSDRGHGYTF.

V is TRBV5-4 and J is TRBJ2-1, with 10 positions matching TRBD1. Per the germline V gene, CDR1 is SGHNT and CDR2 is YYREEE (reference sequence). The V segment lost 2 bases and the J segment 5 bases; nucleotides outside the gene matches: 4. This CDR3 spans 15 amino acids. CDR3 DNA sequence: TGTGCCAGCAGCTTTAGACAGGGGGCGGACAATGAGCAGTTCTTC. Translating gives CASSFRQGADNEQFF.

The CDR3 nucleotides are TGCGCCAGCAGTCAATCGAGCGAAGGGGTCCGGCCCCAGCATTTT. This sequence encodes CASSQSSEGVRPQHF. The chain employs TRBV23-1 and TRBJ1-5; D possibly corresponds to TRBD1 (5 bases). TRBV23-1 is annotated as an ORF whose role is uncertain. The ends were cut back, 0 bases at V and 9 bases at J, with 15 bases in the middle. The CDR3 consists of 15 residues.